This entry lists 23 T cell receptor beta chains sequenced from one sample in a study of T cells after yellow fever vaccination. One entry per CDR3 protein, called by TCRdb with MiXCR from the 5' RACE reads. Of fewer than 400,000 distinct CDR3 sequences in the sample, around 10% are singletons; the top ten hold about 3.5%. Sequencing was performed on CD4+ T cells sorted from PBMCs, taken 45 days after the yellow fever booster vaccination. Source of these receptors: a man in his late teens or twenties who received the YFV17D yellow fever vaccine.

The V gene is TRBV4-1, the J gene TRBJ2-2; D may be TRBD2 (7 bases). Between the trimmed V and J ends, which lost 1 base and 9 bases, there was a span of 21 bases. The CDR3 is made up of 17 amino acids. CDR1 MGHRA and CDR2 YSYEKL come from the germline V gene. In DNA form, the CDR3 reads TGCGCCAGCAGCCAAGCCCCGGGGGGCCCGAAAAACCGGGAGCTGTTTTTT. Its translation: CASSQAPGGPKNRELFF.

The J gene is TRBJ2-1, the V gene TRBV5-4; 13 bases agree with TRBD2. Germline-derived CDR1 and CDR2 are SGHNT and YYREEE (reference sequence). Germline trimming cut 3 bases from V and 9 bases from J; bases unmatched to any gene: 6. The CDR3 runs 15 residues. The CDR3 sequence: CASSSLAGGLIEQFF. The CDR3 nucleotides are TGTGCCAGCAGCTCACTAGCGGGGGGGCTAATTGAGCAGTTCTTC.

The sample holds a few counts of this clonotype. This chain's CDR3 is CASSDPSPGNTIYF. The DNA for the CDR3 is TGTGCCAGCAGTGATCCCTCCCCCGGAAACACCATATATTTT. The V gene is TRBV2, the J gene TRBJ1-3; D remains ambiguous. The V gene's germline CDR1 is SNHLY and CDR2 FYNNEI. Trimming pared 3 bases from V and 4 bases from J, leaving 10 bases between. The CDR3 spans 14 residues.

This rearrangement joins TRBV5-1 to TRBJ1-1; 9 nucleotides agree with TRBD1. Germline values: CDR1 SGHRS, CDR2 YFSETQ. The CDR3 spans 17 residues. V was pared by 5 bases and J by 0 bases, with 11 bases of the junction left unmatched. CDR3 nucleotide sequence: TGCGCCAGCAGGCGAATATTCGGGACAGGGCTGAACACTGAAGCTTTCTTT. Translated, it gives CASRRIFGTGLNTEAFF. Full variable domain (outside the CDR3, taken from reference TRBV5-1 and TRBJ1-1): KAGVTQTPRYLIKTRGQQVTLSCSPISGHRSVSWYQQTPGQGLQFLFEYFSETQRNKGNFPGRFSGRQFSNSRSEMNVSTLELGDSALYLCASRRIFGTGLNTEAFFGQGTRLTVV.

The genes are TRBV3-1 and TRBJ1-2; the D gene is possibly TRBD1 (5 bases). The V and J ends lost 5 bases and 5 bases respectively, with 12 bases between them. The CDR3 is 13 amino acids. Germline V gene data show CDR1 as LGHDT and CDR2 as YNNKEL (reference sequence). The CDR3 nucleotides read TGTGCCAGCAGCTCCGGGGGAGTATATGGCTACACCTTC. Its translation: CASSSGGVYGYTF.

There are a few counts of this clonotype. The V gene is TRBV20-1, the J gene TRBJ2-3; D possibly corresponds to TRBD2 (6 bases). The CDR3 totals 15 residues. Germline V gives CDR1 DFQATT, CDR2 SNEGSKA (reference sequence). With 1 base removed from V and 1 base from J, the gap between germline ends came to 12 bases. As DNA, the CDR3 is TGCAGTGCTAGAGTTCGGGGGTGGGGCACAGATACGCAGTATTTT. This gives the protein CSARVRGWGTDTQYF.

This clonotype was observed many times. The chain links TRBV4-2 to TRBJ2-5; tentative D call: TRBD2 (5 bases). Trimming took off 5 bases at V and 2 bases at J, with 9 bases between the two ends. Germline assignment: CDR1 LGHNA and CDR2 YNFKEQ. The CDR3 runs to 13 residues. CDR3 coding DNA: TGTGCCAGCAGCAGACGGACTCAAGAGACCCAGTACTTC. Encoded protein: CASSRRTQETQYF.

The chain is built from TRBV6-2 or TRBV6-3 and TRBJ2-3; a weak D match, TRBD1 (6 bases). V was clipped by 4 bases and J by 3 bases, with 11 bases between them. CDR3 size: 14 residues. In germline, CDR1 is MNHEY, CDR2 SVGEGT. This CDR3 is CASSFQGNTDTQYF. The CDR3 DNA reads TGTGCCAGCAGTTTCCAGGGGAATACAGATACGCAGTATTTT.

This clonotype was detected only a few times. Sequence at one end of the junction differs from germline and may be a read error. The J gene is TRBJ2-1, the V gene TRBV2, with D tentatively TRBD2 (5 bases). Germline values: CDR1 SNHLY, CDR2 FYNNEI. The CDR3 covers 12 residues. The CDR3 nucleotides read TGTGCCAGCAGTGGGGCCGGGATGTCACCCAACTTC. This sequence encodes CASSGAGMSPNF. Full variable domain (remainder filled in from reference TRBV2 and TRBJ2-1): EPEVTQTPSHQVTQMGQEVILRCVPISNHLYFYWYRQILGQKVEFLVSFYNNEISEKSEIFDDQFSVERPDGSNFTLKIRSTKLEDSAMYFCASSGAGMSPNFGPGTRLTVL.

This clonotype was recorded a few times. The chain links TRBV5-1 to TRBJ2-3, with 8 bases matching TRBD2. Germline-derived CDR1 and CDR2 are SGHRS and YFSETQ. V lost 6 bases and J lost 2; bases outside the gene matches: 5. The CDR3 is 14 amino acids. In DNA, the CDR3 is TGCGCCAGCACAGCGGGGGTTCCCACAGATACGCAGTATTTT. It specifies CASTAGVPTDTQYF.

This chain connects TRBV25-1 to TRBJ2-3; 7 bases map to TRBD1. CDR1 is MGHDK and CDR2 is SYGVNS in the germline V gene. CDR3 length equals 13 residues. Unmatched junction bases numbered 8, after V lost 8 bases and J lost 6 bases. CDR3 loop: CASASTGTDTQYF. In nucleotides, the CDR3 is TGTGCCAGCGCTTCGACAGGGACCGATACGCAGTATTTT.

J is TRBJ2-1 and V is TRBV10-3, with 10 bases identical to TRBD1. V lost 1 base, J lost 6 bases, and 9 bases stayed unmatched. Germline lookup yields CDR1 ENHRY and CDR2 SYGVKD. The length of the CDR3 is 17 residues. The CDR3 DNA follows: TGTGCCATCAGTGAGTGGATTCCGGGACAGGGGACCAATGAGCAGTTCTTC. Amino acid sequence: CAISEWIPGQGTNEQFF.

This clonotype was seen repeatedly, ten times or more. V is TRBV6-4 and J is TRBJ2-3; D possibly matches TRBD1 or TRBD2 (5 bases each). V was pared by 4 bases and J by 5 bases, with 13 bases between. The CDR3 is 14 residues long. In germline, CDR1 is MRHNA, CDR2 SNTAGT. CDR3 in amino acids: CASSANGARDTQYF. For the CDR3, the DNA is TGTGCCAGCAGTGCAAACGGGGCAAGAGATACGCAGTATTTT.

This clonotype was seen a handful of times. J is TRBJ2-6 and V is TRBV7-2, with unresolved D. Trimming left V 3 bases short and J 1 base short, with 7 bases between. The germline V gene has CDR1 SGHTA and CDR2 FQGNSA. The CDR3 sequence is 15 residues long. DNA for the CDR3: TGTGCCAGCAGCTTTAGACTTTCTGGGGCCAACGTCCTGACTTTC. Protein: CASSFRLSGANVLTF.

This clonotype was counted a few times. The J gene is TRBJ2-2, the V gene TRBV3-1; D is uncertain. The CDR3 has 19 amino acids. With 1 base removed from V and 0 bases from J, the gap between germline ends came to 18 bases. Germline V CDR1 and CDR2: LGHDT, YNNKEL (reference sequence). The CDR3 reads CASSQVGNGFVANTGELFF. CDR3 DNA: TGTGCCAGCAGCCAAGTGGGGAATGGGTTTGTCGCGAACACCGGGGAGCTGTTTTTT.

In its sample, this clonotype was seen a few times. V and J are TRBV6-1 and TRBJ2-7; D gene ambiguous. This CDR3 comprises 12 residues. In germline, CDR1 is MNHNS, CDR2 SASEGT. V was pared by 3 bases and J by 0 bases, with 3 bases between. As DNA, the CDR3 is TGTGCCAGCAGTGATCCCTCCTACGAGCAGTACGTC. It codes for CASSDPSYEQYV.

V gene TRBV3-1 combines with J gene TRBJ2-1; 10 positions agree with TRBD1. The CDR3 has 15 residues. Per germline, CDR1 LGHDT and CDR2 YNNKEL (reference sequence). The trim removed 4 bases at V and 6 bases at J, leaving 6 bases unmatched. The CDR3 reads CASSPWTGGINEQFF. The CDR3 DNA sequence: TGTGCCAGCAGCCCGTGGACAGGGGGGATCAATGAGCAGTTCTTC.

This clonotype was counted only a few times. The chain is built from TRBV5-6 and TRBJ1-5; D uncertain. The CDR3 runs to 13 residues. V lost 0 bases, J lost 8 bases, and 9 bases lay in between. CDR1 SGHDT and CDR2 YYEEEE come from the germline V gene. The CDR3 DNA follows: TGTGCCAGCAGCTTGGGTGATGGTAAGCCCCAGCATTTT. Its translation is CASSLGDGKPQHF. The full variable domain, completed using reference TRBV5-6 and TRBJ1-5, is DAGVTQSPTHLIKTRGQQVTLRCSPKSGHDTVSWYQQALGQGPQFIFQYYEEEERQRGNFPDRFSGHQFPNYSSELNVNALLLGDSALYLCASSLGDGKPQHFGDGTRLSIL.

The sample holds a few counts of this clonotype. The chain recombines TRBV27 with TRBJ1-6, with D unclear. The CDR3 is 15 residues long. Germline CDR1 and CDR2: MNHEY and SMNVEV (reference sequence). V was trimmed by 1 base and J by 7 bases, leaving 11 bases between them. CDR3 amino acids: CASSLFIQSNSPLHF. For the CDR3, the DNA is TGTGCCAGCAGTTTATTCATACAGTCAAATTCACCCCTCCACTTT.

This clonotype showed up just a few times. V usage is TRBV5-5 and J usage is TRBJ2-3, with 9 bases lining up with TRBD2. Germline CDR1 reads SGHKS; CDR2 reads YYEKEE (reference sequence). The trim removed 4 bases at V and 4 bases at J, leaving 7 bases unmatched. The CDR3 length is 15 residues. The CDR3 DNA follows: TGTGCCAGCAGCCGACTTAGCGGGGGCGCAGATACGCAGTATTTT. This sequence encodes CASSRLSGGADTQYF.

The chain is built from TRBV4-1 and TRBJ2-1; 10 positions agree with TRBD2. This CDR3 spans 16 amino acids. The J segment lost 7 bases and the V segment lost 0 bases, leaving 6 bases of the junction unmatched. Germline assignment: CDR1 MGHRA and CDR2 YSYEKL. CDR3 sequence (DNA): TGCGCCAGCAGCCAAGAAAAGCGGGGGGGTATTAATGAGCAGTTCTTC. Its protein is CASSQEKRGGINEQFF.

The chain recombines TRBV9 with TRBJ1-3; TRBD1 matches 9 bases. Germline V CDR1 and CDR2: SGDLS, YYNGEE. Losses at the gene ends were 5 bases for V and 0 bases for J; bases not matched to a gene: 15. The CDR3 is 19 amino acids. The CDR3 region is CASSLMGQGFMSSGNTIYF. The CDR3 DNA sequence: TGTGCCAGCAGTCTTATGGGACAGGGTTTTATGAGCTCTGGAAACACCATATATTTT.

The chain combines TRBV5-1 with TRBJ1-1, with D maybe TRBD1 (6 bases). The CDR3 has 15 amino acids. In germline, CDR1 is SGHRS, CDR2 YFSETQ. V lost 4 bases to trimming and J lost 3 bases, with 16 bases between them. The CDR3 reads CASSAQGLVYTEAFF. For the CDR3, the DNA is TGCGCCAGCAGCGCCCAGGGGTTGGTCTACACTGAAGCTTTCTTT.